The rows below give T cell receptor beta chains drawn from one sample of a study of shared clonotypes between healthy human individuals. The data were produced by immunoSEQ multiplex PCR, yet TCRdb's version contains in-frame clones alone and is incomplete. Seen here are about 2 million clones, 85% to 95% observed once, and the top ten hold more than 0.1%. Specimen: naive CD4+ T cells sorted from blood. These receptors originate from a man aged 18 to 29 in good health. CDR3s include the opening cysteine and the closing phenylalanine or tryptophan. The D gene is left open where the match is weak. Clone size is given for some rows only: seen once, a few or many times, or a class if the clone is expanded.

TRBV10-3	.	.	TRBJ1-5	CAISTTRDSNQPQHF	TGTGCCATCAGCACAACGCGGGATAGCAATCAGCCCCAGCATTTT
TRBV5-1	.	.	TRBJ2-3	CASSSGHLKADTQYF	TGCGCCAGCAGCTCGGGACACCTCAAGGCAGATACGCAGTATTTT
TRBV28	once	.	TRBJ2-2	CASSTAGLHTGELFF	TGTGCCAGCAGTACGGCGGGTCTCCACACCGGGGAGCTGTTTTTT
TRBV7-2	.	TRBD1	TRBJ2-3	CASSLVGQLTDTQYF	TGTGCCAGCAGCTTAGTGGGACAGCTCACAGATACGCAGTATTTT
TRBV4-1	once	.	TRBJ2-6	CASSNPGTGANVLTF	TGCGCCAGCAGCAACCCCGGGACAGGGGCCAACGTCCTGACTTTC
TRBV7-9	.	.	TRBJ2-1	CASSLLGLEQFF	TGTGCCAGCAGCCTCCTCGGGCTTGAGCAGTTCTTC
TRBV28	.	.	TRBJ1-5	CASSPVPRNQPQHF	TGTGCCAGCAGTCCCGTCCCGAGGAATCAGCCCCAGCATTTT
TRBV9	.	.	TRBJ2-7	CASSVGSTGSYEQYF	TGTGCCAGCAGCGTAGGGTCGACAGGTTCCTACGAGCAGTACTTC
TRBV5-1	.	TRBD2	TRBJ2-2	CASSPGTSGPGELFF	TGCGCCAGCAGCCCCGGGACTAGCGGGCCCGGGGAGCTGTTTTTT
TRBV2	.	.	TRBJ2-5	CASSDSGGRETQYF	TGTGCCAGCAGTGATAGTGGGGGCAGAGAGACCCAGTACTTC
TRBV5-4	.	TRBD2	TRBJ2-3	CASSMKAGAITDTQYF	TGTGCCAGCAGCATGAAAGCGGGAGCAATCACAGATACGCAGTATTTT
TRBV11-2	.	.	TRBJ2-3	CASSSSTFGAETSTDTQYF	TGTGCCAGCAGCTCCAGCACCTTCGGGGCGGAAACTAGCACAGATACGCAGTATTTT
TRBV4-3	.	.	TRBJ1-3	CASSQLDGGGNTIYF	TGCGCCAGCAGCCAATTGGATGGGGGTGGAAACACCATATATTTT
TRBV6-1	.	.	TRBJ1-5	CASSEVGNQPQHF	TGTGCCAGCAGTGAAGTGGGCAATCAGCCCCAGCATTTT
TRBV30	.	.	TRBJ1-4	CAWMVGGGRKFF	TGTGCCTGGATGGTTGGGGGGGGAAGGAAGTTTTTT
TRBV23-1	.	.	TRBJ1-6	CASSQADCRLCNSPLHF	TGCGCCAGCAGTCAAGCCGATTGTCGACTGTGTAATTCACCCCTCCACTTT
TRBV5-4	.	TRBD1	TRBJ2-2	CASSPGDRVNTGELFF	TGTGCCAGCAGCCCGGGGGACAGGGTAAACACCGGGGAGCTGTTTTTT
TRBV6-5	.	TRBD1	TRBJ1-4	CASRATGGVGEKLFF	TGTGCCAGCAGAGCTACAGGGGGCGTTGGTGAAAAACTGTTTTTT
TRBV10-3	.	TRBD2	TRBJ2-3	CAIRTAGAYTDTQYF	TGTGCCATCAGAACAGCGGGGGCCTACACAGATACGCAGTATTTT
TRBV19	.	.	TRBJ1-1	CASSSQTNTEAFF	TGTGCCAGTAGTTCACAGACCAACACTGAAGCTTTCTTT
TRBV30	once	.	TRBJ2-6	CAWARGGSGANVLTF	TGTGCCTGGGCCAGGGGGGGCTCTGGGGCCAACGTCCTGACTTTC
TRBV7-7	.	.	TRBJ2-3	CASSLEVTDTQYF	TGTGCTAGCAGCTTAGAAGTAACAGATACGCAGTATTTT
TRBV30	.	.	TRBJ1-5	CAWSVPGWGNQPQHF	TGTGCCTGGAGTGTGCCGGGTTGGGGCAATCAGCCCCAGCATTTT
TRBV5-6	.	TRBD2	TRBJ2-7	CASSLAGTGGHEQYF	TGTGCCAGCAGCTTGGCCGGGACGGGAGGCCACGAGCAGTACTTC
TRBV4-1	once	.	TRBJ1-4	CASSPTPTNEKLFF	TGCGCCAGCAGCCCGACCCCCACTAATGAAAAACTGTTTTTT
TRBV18	.	.	TRBJ1-1	CASSPRSDRLNTEAFF	TGTGCCAGCTCACCCCGATCGGACAGATTGAACACTGAAGCTTTCTTT
TRBV7-2	once	TRBD1	TRBJ2-7	CASSPGTGGIYEQYF	TGTGCCAGCAGCCCGGGGACAGGGGGCATCTACGAGCAGTACTTC
TRBV5-4	.	.	TRBJ2-7	CASSSIPGLSAQYF	TGTGCCAGCAGCTCAATCCCGGGACTCTCAGCGCAGTACTTC
TRBV14	.	.	TRBJ2-7	CASSPQGRSDEQYF	TGTGCCAGCAGCCCCCAAGGAAGGAGTGACGAGCAGTACTTC
TRBV9	.	.	TRBJ2-5	CASSLRGGRQETQYF	TGTGCCAGCAGCCTTCGTGGCGGGCGTCAAGAGACCCAGTACTTC
TRBV7-2	.	.	TRBJ1-3	CASSWGTPSSGNTIYF	TGTGCCAGCAGCTGGGGGACACCCTCCTCTGGAAACACCATATATTTT
TRBV7-8	.	TRBD1	TRBJ1-2	CASSPGGQFINYGYTF	TGTGCCAGCAGTCCAGGGGGACAGTTCATTAACTATGGCTACACCTTC
TRBV10-3	.	.	TRBJ2-3	CAISDVPAGSTDTQYF	TGTGCCATCAGTGATGTGCCAGCGGGCAGCACAGATACGCAGTATTTT
TRBV7-2	.	.	TRBJ2-7	CASSFDRNSHYEQYF	TGTGCCAGCAGCTTTGACAGAAACTCCCACTACGAGCAGTACTTC
TRBV5-1	few	.	TRBJ2-7	CASSRTGDYEQYF	TGCGCCAGCAGCAGGACCGGGGACTACGAGCAGTACTTC
TRBV5-6	.	.	TRBJ2-4	CASSLDMIKNIQYF	TGTGCCAGCAGCTTAGACATGATCAAAAACATTCAGTACTTC
TRBV5-1	.	TRBD1	TRBJ1-1	CASSQGGQNTEAFF	TGCGCCAGCAGCCAGGGGGGCCAGAACACTGAAGCTTTCTTT
TRBV5-4	.	.	TRBJ2-7	CASSKDSASYEQYF	TGTGCCAGCAGCAAGGACAGTGCCTCCTACGAGCAGTACTTC
TRBV6-1	.	TRBD1	TRBJ2-7	CASSGQTGASYEQYF	TGTGCCAGCAGTGGACAGACAGGGGCGTCCTACGAGCAGTACTTC
TRBV2	.	TRBD1	TRBJ2-6	CASSENRGLPGANVLTF	TGTGCCAGCAGTGAAAACAGGGGGCTCCCTGGGGCCAACGTCCTGACTTTC
TRBV10-3	once	TRBD1	TRBJ2-1	CAIMDRGNEQFF	TGTGCCATCATGGACAGGGGCAATGAGCAGTTCTTC
TRBV6-1	.	TRBD1	TRBJ1-1	CASSEQGMNTEAFF	TGTGCCAGCAGCGAACAGGGGATGAACACTGAAGCTTTCTTT
TRBV19	.	TRBD1	TRBJ2-5	CASSVGTGPQETQYF	TGTGCCAGTAGTGTAGGGACAGGACCTCAAGAGACCCAGTACTTC
TRBV7-2	.	TRBD1	TRBJ2-1	CASSSVGGIFNNEQFF	TGTGCCAGCAGCTCGGTAGGGGGCATCTTTAACAATGAGCAGTTCTTC
TRBV27	.	.	TRBJ1-1	CASSLFQGTEAFF	TGTGCCAGCAGTTTATTTCAGGGAACTGAAGCTTTCTTT
TRBV7-9	.	.	TRBJ2-5	CASSLAGASEETQYF	TGTGCCAGCAGCTTGGCAGGGGCTTCAGAAGAGACCCAGTACTTC
TRBV10-3	.	.	TRBJ2-6	CAISQGGSGANVLTF	TGTGCCATCAGCCAAGGGGGCTCTGGGGCCAACGTCCTGACTTTC
TRBV10-3	.	TRBD1	TRBJ2-7	CAMGQVIHEQYF	TGTGCCATGGGACAGGTGATCCACGAGCAGTACTTC
TRBV6-6	.	.	TRBJ1-4	CASSMTGDLLEKLFF	TGTGCCAGCAGTATGACGGGAGACCTGCTTGAAAAACTGTTTTTT
TRBV5-1	.	.	TRBJ2-1	CASRRSGDSGNEQFF	TGCGCCAGCAGACGTTCGGGGGATTCGGGCAATGAGCAGTTCTTC
TRBV30	once	.	TRBJ2-2	CAWSNGNTGELFF	TGTGCCTGGAGTAATGGGAACACCGGGGAGCTGTTTTTT
TRBV19	once	.	TRBJ2-7	CARDRVQRRYEQYF	TGTGCCAGGGACCGGGTCCAAAGGAGGTACGAGCAGTACTTC
TRBV27	.	.	TRBJ2-7	CASSFRRSAYEQYF	TGTGCCAGCAGTTTTCGCAGGTCAGCCTACGAGCAGTACTTC
TRBV6-5	.	.	TRBJ1-2	CASSLGGLRGYTF	TGTGCCAGCAGCCTCGGGGGCCTCCGTGGCTACACCTTC
TRBV7-9	.	.	TRBJ2-1	CASSSRGEVNNEQFF	TGTGCCAGCAGCTCCCGAGGGGAGGTAAACAATGAGCAGTTCTTC
TRBV18	once	.	TRBJ2-2	CASSPGLENTGELFF	TGTGCCAGCTCCCCGGGACTCGAGAACACCGGGGAGCTGTTTTTT
TRBV19	once	TRBD1	TRBJ1-3	CASSRQGIAGNTIYF	TGTGCCAGTAGTAGACAGGGGATCGCTGGAAACACCATATATTTT
TRBV7-2	.	TRBD2	TRBJ2-7	CASSPWTSGSYEQYF	TGTGCCAGCAGCCCTTGGACTAGCGGGAGCTACGAGCAGTACTTC
TRBV30	.	TRBD1	TRBJ1-1	CAWSEGALNTEAFF	TGTGCCTGGAGTGAGGGGGCCTTAAACACTGAAGCTTTCTTT
TRBV6-5	.	.	TRBJ1-1	CATRPGGRDTEAFF	TGTGCCACCCGTCCCGGGGGTAGGGATACTGAAGCTTTCTTT